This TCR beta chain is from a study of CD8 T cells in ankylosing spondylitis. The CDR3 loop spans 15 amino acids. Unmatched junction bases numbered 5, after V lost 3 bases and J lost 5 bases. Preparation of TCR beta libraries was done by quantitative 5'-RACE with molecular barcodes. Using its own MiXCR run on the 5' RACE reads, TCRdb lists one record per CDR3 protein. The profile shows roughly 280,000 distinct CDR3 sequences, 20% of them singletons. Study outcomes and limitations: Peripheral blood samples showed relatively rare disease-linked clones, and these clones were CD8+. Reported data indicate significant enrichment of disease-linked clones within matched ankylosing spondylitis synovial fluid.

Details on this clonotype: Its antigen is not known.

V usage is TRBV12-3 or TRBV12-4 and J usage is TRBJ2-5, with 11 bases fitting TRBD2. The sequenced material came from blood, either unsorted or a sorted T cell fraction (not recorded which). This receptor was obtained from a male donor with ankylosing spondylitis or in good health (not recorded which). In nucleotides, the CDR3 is TGTGCCAGCAGTTTGTCTAGCGGGAGGTCTGAGACCCAGTACTTC. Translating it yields CASSLSSGRSETQYF.